This TCR beta chain was sequenced during a study of blood T cells in healthy people across ages. The CDR3 runs to 17 residues. Germline V gene lookup returns CDR1 DFQATT and CDR2 SNEGSKA (reference sequence). Unmatched junction bases numbered 12, after V lost 3 bases and J lost 3 bases. General study results and limits: The recorded TCR beta diversity per million T cells decreased in a roughly linear manner with age.

A sample-barcoded 5' primer and a J-beta primer mix were used in a second PCR of about 7 to 12 cycles. Each cDNA was tagged by a template-switch adaptor containing 12 random nucleotides. TCRdb re-called the 5' RACE reads through MiXCR, storing one row per CDR3 protein. Of about 1.8 million distinct CDR3 sequences detected, roughly 50% appear once; the ten largest clones hold over 2%. PBMCs numbering at least 7 million were isolated per sample. Points on this clonotype: Its antigen is still unknown.

The sequence derives from a woman between 40 and 55 years old in good health. J is TRBJ1-5 and V is TRBV20-1; TRBD1 matches 9 bases. Sequenced: blood. The CDR3 reads CSARVKRDRANNQPQHF. Written as DNA, the CDR3 is TGCAGTGCTAGGGTGAAGAGGGACAGGGCCAACAATCAGCCCCAGCATTTT.